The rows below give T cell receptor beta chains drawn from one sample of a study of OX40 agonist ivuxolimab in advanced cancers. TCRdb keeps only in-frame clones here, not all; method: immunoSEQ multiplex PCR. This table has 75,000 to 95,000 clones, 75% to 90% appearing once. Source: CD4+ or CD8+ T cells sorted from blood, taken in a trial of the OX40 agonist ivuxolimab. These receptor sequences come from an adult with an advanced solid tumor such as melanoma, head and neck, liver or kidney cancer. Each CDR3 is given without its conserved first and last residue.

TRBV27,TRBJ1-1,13,ASSLSPRVETEAF
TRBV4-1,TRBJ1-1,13,ASSQERTGGTEAF
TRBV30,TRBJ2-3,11,AWSVIFGDTQY
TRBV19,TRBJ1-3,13,ASKPRDSSGNTIY
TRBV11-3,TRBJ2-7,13,ASSPSPGTDYEQY
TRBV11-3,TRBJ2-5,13,ASSAGLAEGETQY
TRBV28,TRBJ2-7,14,ASSLGRTGSSYEQY
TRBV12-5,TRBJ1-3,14,ASGLVRASSGNTIY
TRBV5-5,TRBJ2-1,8,ASTHIEQF
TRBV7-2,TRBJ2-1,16,ASSQGLAGGERYNEQF
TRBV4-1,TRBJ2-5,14,ASSQGILATQETQY
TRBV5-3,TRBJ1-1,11,ARLLQGLAEAF
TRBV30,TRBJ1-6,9,AWRLNSPLH
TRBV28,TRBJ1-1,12,ASILPGVRGVAF
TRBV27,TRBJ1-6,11,ASSWGDRSPLH
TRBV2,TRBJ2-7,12,ASSEVRPPLEQY
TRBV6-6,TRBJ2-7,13,ASSYLGLSPYEQY
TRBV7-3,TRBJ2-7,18,ASSDYHNFVFAKRSYEQY
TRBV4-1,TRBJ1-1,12,ASSHTGQGAEAF
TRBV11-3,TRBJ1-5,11,ASSLVSNQPQH
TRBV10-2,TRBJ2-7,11,ASRGGDSYEQY
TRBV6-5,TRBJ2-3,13,ASSRRQGPSDTQY
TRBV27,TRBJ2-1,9,ASGRGNEQF
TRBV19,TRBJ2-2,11,ASGKPNTGELF
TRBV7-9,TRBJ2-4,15,ASSLGDRPEAKNIQY
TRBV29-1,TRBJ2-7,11,SVVMTGGSEQY
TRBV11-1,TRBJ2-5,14,ASSWRTGGIGETQY
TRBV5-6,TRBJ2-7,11,ASSLIERDEQY
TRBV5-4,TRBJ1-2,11,ASSSWTDYGYT
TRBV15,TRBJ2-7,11,ATSREQFYEQY
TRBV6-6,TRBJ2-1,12,ASSHRADRDEEF
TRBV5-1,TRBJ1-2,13,ASRGQGRQDYGYT
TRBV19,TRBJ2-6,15,ASSSGDYRSGANVLT
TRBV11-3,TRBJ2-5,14,ASSLAQGGREETQY
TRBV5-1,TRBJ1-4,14,ASSSKGHGGSEKLF
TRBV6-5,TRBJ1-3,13,ASSSIGRGGNTIY
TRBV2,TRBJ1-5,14,ASSRGQGRGNQPQH
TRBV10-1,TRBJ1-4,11,ASSDRVGEKLF
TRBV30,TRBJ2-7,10,AWGSSDYEQY
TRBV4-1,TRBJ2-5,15,ASSQGLGLAGEETQY
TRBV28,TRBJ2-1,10,ASSPLWNEQF
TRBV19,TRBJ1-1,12,ASSIVVGNTEAF
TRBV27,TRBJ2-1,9,ASTGGKEQF
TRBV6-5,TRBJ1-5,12,ASSYSEENQPQH
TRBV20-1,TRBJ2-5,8,SALKETQY
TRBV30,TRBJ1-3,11,AWSLEPGNTIY
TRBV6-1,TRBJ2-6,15,ASSESAGVSGANVLT
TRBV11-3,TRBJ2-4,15,ASSLKMLAGGKNIQY
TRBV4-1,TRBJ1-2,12,ASSPGQSNYGYT